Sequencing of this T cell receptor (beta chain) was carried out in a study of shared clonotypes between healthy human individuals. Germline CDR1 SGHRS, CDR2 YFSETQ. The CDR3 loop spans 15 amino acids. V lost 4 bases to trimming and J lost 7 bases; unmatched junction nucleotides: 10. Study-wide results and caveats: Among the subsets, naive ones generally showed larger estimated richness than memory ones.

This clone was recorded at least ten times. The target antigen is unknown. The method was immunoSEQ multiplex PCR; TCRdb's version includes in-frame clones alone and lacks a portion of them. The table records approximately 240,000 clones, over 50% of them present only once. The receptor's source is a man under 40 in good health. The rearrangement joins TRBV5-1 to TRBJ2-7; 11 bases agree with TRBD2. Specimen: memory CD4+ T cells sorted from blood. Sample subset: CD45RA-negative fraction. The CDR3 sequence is CASSTSSGRTGEQYF. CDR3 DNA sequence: TGCGCCAGCAGCACCTCTAGCGGGAGGACGGGGGAGCAGTACTTC.